These 23 T cell receptor beta chains were sequenced from one sample in a study of CD8+ T cells in alopecia areata. Extraction and reverse transcription of RNA yielded cDNA as the sequencing template. Measured with immunoSEQ multiplex PCR; TCRdb has only the in-frame clones, and not every one. The sample has 110,000 to 150,000 clones, roughly 53% seen once. The sequenced sample was CD4+ T cells sorted from blood, obtained at week 0. These receptors all stem from a human donor with alopecia areata.

CDR3: CSVGGTGELFF. CDR3 coding DNA: TGCAGCGTTGGTGGAACCGGGGAGCTGTTTTTT. The chain employs TRBV29-1 and TRBJ2-2, with D hard to call. Germline values: CDR1 SQVTM, CDR2 ANQGSEA. The germline V and J ends were trimmed by 4 bases and 5 bases, with 5 bases remaining between them. The CDR3 sequence is 11 residues long.

This chain joins TRBV10-3 and TRBJ1-1, with D unclear. Germline CDR1 is ENHRY and CDR2 is SYGVKD. The V end lost 7 bases, the J end lost 10 bases, and 16 bases lay between the germline ends. There are 12 residues in the CDR3. CDR3 residues: CAITSYPGGAFF. CDR3 nucleotides: TGTGCCATCACCTCTTATCCGGGAGGAGCTTTCTTT.

The sample holds a few counts of this clone. V usage is TRBV29-1 and J usage is TRBJ1-1; D is unclear. Germline lookup yields CDR1 SQVTM and CDR2 ANQGSEA. V shed 4 bases and J shed 5 bases, with 5 bases lying between them. CDR3 size: 10 residues. The CDR3 DNA reads TGCAGCGTTGGGGTTACTGAAGCTTTCTTT. It is translated as CSVGVTEAFF.

V is TRBV30 and J is TRBJ2-3, with D unclear. The CDR3 totals 13 residues. Germline V lookup: CDR1 GTSNPN, CDR2 SVGIG (reference sequence). Trimming stripped 0 bases from V and 5 bases from J, with 9 bases between. The CDR3 region has the DNA TGTGCCTGGAGTGTATTAACGGGAGATACGCAGTATTTT. Translating gives CAWSVLTGDTQYF.

The chain carries TRBV6-5 and TRBJ2-1; D remains unclear. This CDR3 region has 13 residues. Per the germline V gene, CDR1 is MNHEY and CDR2 is SVGAGI. Trimming stripped 2 bases from V and 2 bases from J, with 4 bases between. CDR3 sequence: CASSYPPYNEQFF. As DNA, the CDR3 is TGTGCCAGCAGTTACCCCCCCTACAATGAGCAGTTCTTC.

This clone showed up just a few times. The V gene is TRBV18, the J gene TRBJ1-2, with 7 bases identical to TRBD1. V shed 3 bases, J shed 5 bases, and the junction held 3 bases outside the gene matches. This CDR3 has 13 amino acids. CDR1 is KGHSH, CDR2 LQKENI, per germline. CDR3 nucleotide sequence: TGTGCCAGCTCACCGGGACAGCCTTATGGCTACACCTTC. It translates to CASSPGQPYGYTF. Combining the CDR3 with reference TRBV18 and TRBJ1-2 gives the whole variable domain NAGVMQNPRHLVRRRGQEARLRCSPMKGHSHVYWYRQLPEEGLKFMVYLQKENIIDESGMPKERFSAEFPKEGPSILRIQQVVRGDSAAYFCASSPGQPYGYTFGSGTRLTVV.

The genes are TRBV7-2 and TRBJ2-7; TRBD1 matches at 7 bases. This CDR3 is 13 amino acids long. In germline, CDR1 is SGHTA, CDR2 FQGNSA. V dropped 5 bases and J dropped 1; count of bases not matched to a gene: 2. The CDR3 region is CASSPTGSYEQYF. In DNA, the CDR3 is TGTGCCAGCAGCCCGACAGGGTCCTACGAGCAGTACTTC. The whole variable domain, filled in from reference TRBV7-2 and TRBJ2-7, reads GAGVSQSPSNKVTEKGKDVELRCDPISGHTALYWYRQSLGQGLEFLIYFQGNSAPDKSGLPSDRFSAERTGGSVSTLTIQRTQQEDSAVYLCASSPTGSYEQYFGPGTRLTVT.

The chain uses TRBV10-3 and TRBJ2-7; the match to TRBD1 covers 10 bases. CDR3 length equals 13 residues. Germline lookup yields CDR1 ENHRY and CDR2 SYGVKD. Trimming removed 11 bases from V and 6 bases from J; junction bases left unmatched: 10. The CDR3 loop reads CAARDRGLPEQYF. In DNA, the CDR3 is TGTGCCGCCAGAGACAGGGGGCTACCCGAGCAGTACTTC.

In this sample, this clone turned up a few times. This chain connects TRBV30 to TRBJ2-5; D is ambiguous. V was trimmed by 0 bases and J by 5 bases, leaving 7 bases between them. The germline V gene has CDR1 GTSNPN and CDR2 SVGIG (reference sequence). This CDR3 region has 12 residues. As DNA, the CDR3 is TGTGCCTGGAGTGTTCGTGGGGAGACCCAGTACTTC. Protein: CAWSVRGETQYF.

The chain uses TRBV30 and TRBJ1-5; the D gene is possibly TRBD1 (5 bases). CDR3 length equals 13 residues. Trimming left V 2 bases short and J 2 bases short, with 7 bases between. Looked up from germline, CDR1 is GTSNPN and CDR2 is SVGIG (reference sequence). CDR3 nucleotide sequence: TGTGCCTGGAGTTGGGGGGGCAATCAGCCCCAGCATTTT. It encodes CAWSWGGNQPQHF.

The chain recombines TRBV15 with TRBJ2-5; D gene uncertain. Germline V gives CDR1 LNHNV, CDR2 YYDKDF (reference sequence). The length of the CDR3 is 11 residues. V lost 3 bases and J lost 4, with 3 bases in between. The CDR3 sequence is CATSRTETQYF. The CDR3 nucleotides read TGTGCCACCAGCAGGACAGAGACCCAGTACTTC.

The chain has TRBV6-5 and TRBJ2-7; tentative D call: TRBD2 (6 bases). V shed 2 bases and J shed 4 bases, with 15 bases lying between them. This CDR3 spans 15 amino acids. Germline CDR1 and CDR2: MNHEY and SVGAGI. For the CDR3, the DNA is TGTGCCAGCAGTTACAGCCGGGACTTTGGATACGAGCAGTACTTC. Amino acids: CASSYSRDFGYEQYF.

The V gene is TRBV5-1, the J gene TRBJ2-2, with TRBD1 as a possible D gene (5 bases). The CDR3 loop spans 14 amino acids. CDR1 is SGHRS, CDR2 YFSETQ, per germline. V dropped 0 bases and J dropped 3 bases, with 6 bases sitting between them. The CDR3 sequence: CASSLGQYTGELFF. The CDR3 DNA reads TGCGCCAGCAGCTTGGGACAGTACACCGGGGAGCTGTTTTTT.

This sequence joins TRBV11-1 and TRBJ1-6; D gene ambiguous. Per germline, CDR1 SGHAT and CDR2 FQDESV (reference sequence). V gave up 1 base and J gave up 9 bases, with 10 bases separating them. The length of the CDR3 is 14 residues. CDR3 protein: CASSLGWERSPLHF. In nucleotides, the CDR3 is TGTGCCAGCAGCTTAGGATGGGAGCGTTCACCCCTCCACTTT.

The rearrangement links TRBV4-2 to TRBJ2-4; D is perhaps TRBD2 (7 bases). The ends were cut back, 0 bases at V and 1 base at J, with 22 bases in the middle. The CDR3 is 20 amino acids. CDR1 and CDR2 (germline): LGHNA, YNFKEQ. CDR3 in DNA: TGTGCCAGCAGCCAAGACCGGCGGGGGCCGTGGGGGCGGGCCAAAAACATTCAGTACTTC. It codes for CASSQDRRGPWGRAKNIQYF.

The rearrangement uses TRBV18 and TRBJ2-4, with 12 positions matching TRBD1. This CDR3 contains 18 residues. Germline V gives CDR1 KGHSH, CDR2 LQKENI. V lost 2 bases to trimming and J lost 1 base; unmatched junction nucleotides: 6. The CDR3 loop reads CASSPEGTGGAAKNIQYF. CDR3 DNA: TGTGCCAGCTCACCAGAGGGGACAGGGGGCGCGGCCAAAAACATTCAGTACTTC.

The rearrangement joins TRBV9 to TRBJ2-3; TRBD1 matches at 8 bases. The ends lost 0 bases at V and 2 bases at J; junction bases unmatched: 5. This CDR3 contains 16 residues. Germline values: CDR1 SGDLS, CDR2 YYNGEE. The DNA for the CDR3 is TGTGCCAGCAGCGTAGAGCCGACAGGGGCCACAGATACGCAGTATTTT. The encoded protein is CASSVEPTGATDTQYF. The variable domain in full, completed from reference TRBV9 and TRBJ2-3, reads DSGVTQTPKHLITATGQRVTLRCSPRSGDLSVYWYQQSLDQGLQFLIQYYNGEERAKGNILERFSAQQFPDLHSELNLSSLELGDSALYFCASSVEPTGATDTQYFGPGTRLTVL.

The genes are TRBV4-3 and TRBJ2-5, with D uncertain. With 0 bases removed from V and 9 bases from J, the gap between germline ends came to 20 bases. Germline V gene sequence: CDR1 LGHNA, CDR2 YSLEER. The CDR3 consists of 16 residues. CDR3 amino acids: CASSQDAAAGNRAQYF. DNA for the CDR3: TGCGCCAGCAGCCAAGATGCGGCGGCTGGCAATAGGGCCCAGTACTTC.

This clone was counted between two and nine times. The genes are TRBV7-2 and TRBJ2-3; TRBD1 matches at 10 bases. V lost 5 bases to trimming and J lost 12 bases; unmatched junction nucleotides: 5. The V gene's germline CDR1 is SGHTA and CDR2 FQGNSA. This CDR3 contains 12 residues. CDR3 protein: CASSPTGGHQYF. CDR3 nucleotide sequence: TGTGCCAGCAGCCCGACAGGGGGCCATCAGTATTTT.

The chain employs TRBV29-1 and TRBJ2-2, with D unclear. This CDR3 contains 12 residues. From germline, CDR1 is SQVTM and CDR2 ANQGSEA. V dropped 4 bases and J dropped 3 bases, with 6 bases sitting between them. The CDR3 nucleotides read TGCAGCGTTGCCAGCCACACCGGGGAGCTGTTTTTT. Amino acid sequence: CSVASHTGELFF.

The rearrangement uses TRBV4-3 and TRBJ2-2; 11 nucleotides match TRBD1. V gave up 7 bases and J gave up 3 bases; unmatched junction bases: 10. The CDR3 runs 17 residues. In germline, CDR1 is LGHNA, CDR2 YSLEER. CDR3: CASKREDRGHDTGELFF. The CDR3 DNA sequence: TGCGCCAGCAAACGGGAGGACAGGGGGCACGACACCGGGGAGCTGTTTTTT.

The gene calls are TRBV29-1 and TRBJ1-6; D uncertain. Germline lookup yields CDR1 SQVTM and CDR2 ANQGSEA. V was pared by 3 bases and J by 3 bases, with 15 bases between. This CDR3 contains 16 residues. CDR3 amino acids: CSVEGPIPNYNSPLHF. The CDR3 nucleotides read TGCAGCGTTGAGGGTCCCATACCTAACTATAATTCACCCCTCCACTTT. The whole variable domain, remainder taken from reference TRBV29-1 and TRBJ1-6, is SAVISQKPSRDICQRGTSLTIQCQVDSQVTMMFWYRQQPGQSLTLIATANQGSEATYESGFVIDKFPISRPNLTFSTLTVSNMSPEDSSIYLCSVEGPIPNYNSPLHFGNGTRLTVT.

The V and J genes are TRBV10-3 and TRBJ1-5, with D perhaps TRBD1 (6 bases). This CDR3 has 14 amino acids. V shed 0 bases and J shed 4 bases, with 7 bases lying between them. Germline assignment: CDR1 ENHRY and CDR2 SYGVKD. The CDR3 is CAISESGGNQPQHF. CDR3 sequence (DNA): TGTGCCATCAGTGAGTCAGGGGGAAATCAGCCCCAGCATTTT.